The rows below give T cell receptor beta chains drawn from one sample of a study of blood T cell repertoires in COVID-19. Profiled with immunoSEQ multiplex PCR; TCRdb holds only in-frame clones, not every one. The repertoire consists of hundreds of thousands of clones, with around four fifths occurring once and the leading ten covering 4.8%. The specimen was PBMCs or T cells enriched from blood (not recorded which). The origin of the receptors is a woman between 45 and 60 years old who had been exposed to COVID-19. The CDR3 runs from the conserved cysteine through the conserved F or W. The D gene is left open where the match is weak. Only part of the rows carry a size: once, few, many, or a class if the clone is expanded.

j_call	cdr3_length	v_call	d_call	clone_size	cdr3_aa	cdr3_nt
TRBJ1-1	14	TRBV29-1	.	.	CSVHVSSWSTEAFF	TGCAGCGTCCATGTCAGTTCTTGGAGCACTGAAGCTTTCTTT
TRBJ2-1	15	TRBV2	TRBD2	.	CASRVTSGGQDEQFF	TGTGCCAGCAGGGTAACTAGCGGGGGGCAGGATGAGCAGTTCTTC
TRBJ1-2	11	TRBV6-1	.	.	CASSEGQRSTF	TGTGCCAGCAGTGAAGGACAGCGCTCCACCTTC
TRBJ2-6	17	TRBV5-1	TRBD1	.	CASSSGQGLSGANVLTF	TGCGCCAGCAGCTCGGGACAGGGTTTGTCTGGGGCCAACGTCCTGACTTTC
TRBJ2-3	13	TRBV10-3	TRBD1	few	CAIKGADTDTQYF	TGTGCCATCAAGGGGGCAGACACAGATACGCAGTATTTT
TRBJ1-2	15	TRBV29-1	.	.	CSVEGGRPGDYGYTF	TGCAGCGTTGAGGGAGGGAGACCCGGCGACTATGGCTACACCTTC
TRBJ1-1	16	TRBV28	TRBD1	.	CASRLRQGRSRTEAFF	TGTGCCAGCAGATTAAGACAGGGGAGGAGTAGGACTGAAGCTTTCTTT
TRBJ2-1	13	TRBV10-3	.	.	CASLGGPYNEQFF	TGTGCCAGTTTGGGGGGGCCGTACAATGAGCAGTTCTTC
TRBJ1-5	16	TRBV6-2/TRBV6-3	.	.	CASSGRPAYSNQPQHF	TGTGCCAGCAGCGGGCGTCCCGCTTATAGCAATCAGCCCCAGCATTTT
TRBJ2-3	16	TRBV4-3	TRBD2	once	CASSQDRLAGGDTQYF	TGCGCCAGCAGCCAGGATCGACTAGCGGGGGGGGATACGCAGTATTTT
TRBJ1-1	14	TRBV29-1	.	.	CSVEEGGRNTEAFF	TGCAGCGTTGAAGAGGGAGGGCGGAACACTGAAGCTTTCTTT
TRBJ1-2	16	TRBV10-3	.	.	CAISESLTQGNYGYTF	TGTGCCATCAGTGAGTCCTTGACTCAGGGAAACTATGGCTACACCTTC
TRBJ1-1	14	TRBV3-1/TRBV3-2	TRBD1	few	CASSRTGENTEAFF	TGTGCCAGCAGCCGCACAGGGGAAAACACTGAAGCTTTCTTT
TRBJ1-1	15	TRBV9	TRBD1	few	CASSVTGGEDTEAFF	TGTGCCAGCAGCGTGACAGGGGGCGAGGACACTGAAGCTTTCTTT
TRBJ1-4	18	TRBV2	TRBD1	once	CASSALRDRGSTNEKLFF	TGTGCCAGCAGTGCCCTCCGGGACAGGGGGTCAACTAATGAAAAACTGTTTTTT
TRBJ1-1	15	TRBV28	.	once	CASSPAQGMNTEAFF	TGTGCCAGCAGTCCAGCGCAGGGGATGAACACTGAAGCTTTCTTT
TRBJ1-2	13	TRBV12-3/TRBV12-4	.	.	CASRRTFNYGYTF	TGTGCCAGCAGACGGACATTTAACTATGGCTACACCTTC
TRBJ2-5	13	TRBV4-1	.	.	CASSQWRGETQYF	TGCGCCAGCAGCCAATGGCGGGGAGAGACCCAGTACTTC
TRBJ1-1	14	TRBV10-3	TRBD1	.	CAITRDREGTEAFF	TGTGCCATCACTCGGGACAGGGAGGGCACTGAAGCTTTCTTT
TRBJ2-1	17	TRBV11-2	TRBD2	.	CASSLVPGLARYNEQFF	TGTGCCAGCAGCTTAGTCCCGGGACTAGCAAGATACAATGAGCAGTTCTTC
TRBJ2-6	19	TRBV19	.	.	CASSTAGPGIFTGANVLTF	TGTGCCAGTAGTACCGCGGGGCCAGGGATTTTCACTGGGGCCAACGTCCTGACTTTC
TRBJ2-3	14	TRBV27	.	.	CASSPEGHTDTQYF	TGTGCCAGCAGCCCGGAAGGACACACAGATACGCAGTATTTT
TRBJ1-4	15	TRBV2	TRBD1	.	CASSEEGTGHEKLFF	TGTGCCAGCAGTGAGGAGGGGACAGGGCATGAAAAACTGTTTTTT
TRBJ2-5	15	TRBV5-4	TRBD1	.	CASSLPGQLQETQYF	TGTGCCAGCAGCCTACCGGGACAGCTACAAGAGACCCAGTACTTC
TRBJ1-1	14	TRBV9	TRBD1	.	CASSPGQGMTEAFF	TGTGCCAGCAGCCCAGGACAGGGAATGACTGAAGCTTTCTTT
TRBJ2-3	15	TRBV10-2	TRBD2	.	CASRTGLAGSLAQYF	TGCGCCAGCAGGACCGGACTAGCGGGGTCTCTTGCGCAGTATTTT
TRBJ2-6	16	TRBV7-9	TRBD1	.	CASSLQGGGGANVLTF	TGTGCCAGCAGCTTACAAGGGGGCGGTGGGGCCAACGTCCTGACTTTC
TRBJ1-4	14	TRBV5-1	.	.	CASSLRAGGEKLFF	TGCGCCAGCAGCTTGAGGGCAGGAGGAGAAAAACTGTTTTTT
TRBJ2-7	16	TRBV5-6	TRBD2	once	CASSPNPGTISYEQYF	TGTGCCAGCAGCCCAAACCCCGGGACTATTTCCTACGAGCAGTACTTC
TRBJ2-2	17	TRBV15	TRBD2	.	CATSRKGTSGNTGELFF	TGTGCCACCAGCAGAAAAGGGACTAGCGGGAACACCGGGGAGCTGTTTTTT
TRBJ1-2	16	TRBV18	.	.	CASSPQRAVTNYGYTF	TGTGCCAGCTCACCGCAGCGGGCAGTAACTAACTATGGCTACACCTTC
TRBJ2-7	15	TRBV28	.	.	CASTVLPGPNYEQYF	TGTGCCAGCACTGTTCTTCCTGGGCCAAACTACGAGCAGTACTTC
TRBJ2-3	14	TRBV5-1	.	.	CASSLGASTDTQYF	TGCGCCAGCAGCCTTGGGGCCTCCACAGATACGCAGTATTTT